What follows describes a single T cell receptor beta chain. Its specificity is unknown. The CDR3 spans 15 residues. V was trimmed by 2 bases and J by 5 bases, leaving 16 bases between them. Per germline, CDR1 LNHDA and CDR2 SQIVND (reference sequence). The PCR had 60 Vbeta and 13 Jbeta primers. The assay was immunoSEQ multiplex PCR, and TCRdb's table has in-frame clones only and misses some. Of 160,000 or so clones detected, approximately 86% appear once; the ten largest clones hold almost 2%. This sample is drawn from a study of cytomegalovirus exposure and HLA in healthy donors. General study results and limits: Presence/absence analyses supposed approximately even sequencing depth among donors. According to an earlier analysis, most TCR beta V segments yielded productive rearrangements about 87% or about 30% of the time.

Sequencing used PBMCs. The chain carries TRBV19 and TRBJ2-7, with D tentatively TRBD2 (6 bases). This receptor was identified in a woman aged 18-29 years in good health and CMV-seronegative. This CDR3 reads CASSISTAGRHEQYF. CDR3 sequence (DNA): TGTGCCAGTAGTATATCTACCGCGGGGCGACACGAGCAGTACTTC.